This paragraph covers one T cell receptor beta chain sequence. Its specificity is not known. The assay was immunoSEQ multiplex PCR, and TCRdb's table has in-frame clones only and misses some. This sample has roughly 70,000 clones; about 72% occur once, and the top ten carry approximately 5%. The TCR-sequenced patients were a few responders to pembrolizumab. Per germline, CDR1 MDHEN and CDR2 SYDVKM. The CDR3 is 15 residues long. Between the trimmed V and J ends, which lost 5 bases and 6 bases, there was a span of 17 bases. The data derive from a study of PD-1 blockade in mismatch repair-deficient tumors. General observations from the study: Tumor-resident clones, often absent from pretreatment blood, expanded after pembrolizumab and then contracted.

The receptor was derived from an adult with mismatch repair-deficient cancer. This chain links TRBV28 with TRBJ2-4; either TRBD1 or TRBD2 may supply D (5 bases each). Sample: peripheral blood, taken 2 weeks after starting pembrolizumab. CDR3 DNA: TGTGCCAGCAGTCCAATAGGGTTTGGGGGAAACATTCAGTACTTC. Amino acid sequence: CASSPIGFGGNIQYF.